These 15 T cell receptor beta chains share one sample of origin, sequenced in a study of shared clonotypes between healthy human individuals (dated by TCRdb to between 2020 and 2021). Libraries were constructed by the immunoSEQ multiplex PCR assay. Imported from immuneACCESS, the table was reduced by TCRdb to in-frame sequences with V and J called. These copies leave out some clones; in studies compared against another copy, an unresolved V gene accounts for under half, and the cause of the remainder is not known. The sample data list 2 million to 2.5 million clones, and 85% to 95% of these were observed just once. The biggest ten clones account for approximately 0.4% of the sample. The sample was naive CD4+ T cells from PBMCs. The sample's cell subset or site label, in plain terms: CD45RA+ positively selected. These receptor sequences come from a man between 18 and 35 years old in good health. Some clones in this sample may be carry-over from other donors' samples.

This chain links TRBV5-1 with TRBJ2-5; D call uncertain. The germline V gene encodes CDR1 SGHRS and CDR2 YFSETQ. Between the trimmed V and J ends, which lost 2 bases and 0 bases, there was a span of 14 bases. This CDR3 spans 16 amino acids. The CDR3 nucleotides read TGCGCCAGCAGCTTAGGTGTTTCAGTGTACCAAGAGACCCAGTACTTC. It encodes CASSLGVSVYQETQYF.

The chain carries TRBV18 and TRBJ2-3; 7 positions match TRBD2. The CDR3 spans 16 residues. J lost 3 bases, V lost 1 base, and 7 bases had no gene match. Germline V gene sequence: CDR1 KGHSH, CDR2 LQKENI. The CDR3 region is CASSPLPAGATDTQYF. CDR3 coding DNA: TGTGCCAGCTCACCACTCCCGGCGGGAGCAACAGATACGCAGTATTTT.

DNA for the CDR3: TGTGCCAGCAGCTTGGGGACGATTAATGAAAAACTGTTTTTT. It yields the protein CASSLGTINEKLFF. The chain joins TRBV7-8 to TRBJ1-4; D is perhaps TRBD1 (5 bases). Trimming left V 3 bases short and J 4 bases short, with 9 bases between. CDR3 size: 14 residues. The germline V gene encodes CDR1 SGHVS and CDR2 FQNEAQ.

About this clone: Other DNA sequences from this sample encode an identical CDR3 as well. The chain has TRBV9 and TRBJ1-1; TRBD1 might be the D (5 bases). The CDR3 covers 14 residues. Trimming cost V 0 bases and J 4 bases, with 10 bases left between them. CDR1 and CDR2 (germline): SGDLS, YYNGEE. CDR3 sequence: CASSVAPGGTEAFF. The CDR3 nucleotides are TGTGCCAGCAGCGTAGCTCCGGGGGGCACTGAAGCTTTCTTT.

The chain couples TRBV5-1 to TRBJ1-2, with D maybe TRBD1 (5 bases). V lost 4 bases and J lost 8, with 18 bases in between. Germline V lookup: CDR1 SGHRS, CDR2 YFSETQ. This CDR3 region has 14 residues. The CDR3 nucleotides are TGCGCCAGCAGCCCAGGGACGGCTAGGGTCGGCTACACCTTC. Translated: CASSPGTARVGYTF.

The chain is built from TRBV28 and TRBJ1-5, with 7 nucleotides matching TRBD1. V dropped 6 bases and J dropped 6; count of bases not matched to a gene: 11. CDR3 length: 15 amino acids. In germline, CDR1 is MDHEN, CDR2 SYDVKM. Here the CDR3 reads CASRWTGYQSQPQHF. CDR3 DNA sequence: TGTGCCAGCAGGTGGACAGGATATCAGAGTCAGCCCCAGCATTTT.

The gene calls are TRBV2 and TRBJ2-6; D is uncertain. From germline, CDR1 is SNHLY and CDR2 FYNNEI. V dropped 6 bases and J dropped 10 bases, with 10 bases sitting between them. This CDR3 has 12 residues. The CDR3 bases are TGTGCCAGCAGAGAGGATCTTAACGTCCTGACTTTC. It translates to CASREDLNVLTF.

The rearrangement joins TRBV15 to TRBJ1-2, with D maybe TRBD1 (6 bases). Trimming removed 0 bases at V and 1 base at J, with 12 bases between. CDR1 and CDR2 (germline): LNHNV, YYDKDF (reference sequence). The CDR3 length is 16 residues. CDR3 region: CATSRDGSRGNYGYTF. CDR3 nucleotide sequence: TGTGCCACCAGCAGAGATGGAAGCAGGGGTAACTATGGCTACACCTTC.

The chain's CDR3 is CASSLSTQGYTEAFF. CDR3 nucleotide sequence: TGTGCCAGCAGCCTTTCGACCCAGGGGTACACTGAAGCTTTCTTT. This chain links TRBV6-5 with TRBJ1-1; D is perhaps TRBD1 (6 bases). V lost 6 bases and J lost 3, with 17 bases in between. CDR1 is MNHEY, CDR2 SVGAGI, per germline. The CDR3 contains 15 residues.

Here the CDR3 reads CASSPRHTGASTEAFF. The CDR3 DNA follows: TGTGCCAGCTCACCTCGCCACACAGGTGCCTCCACTGAAGCTTTCTTT. The rearrangement joins TRBV18 to TRBJ1-1; tentatively, D is TRBD1 (5 bases). Trimming cost V 3 bases and J 4 bases, with 18 bases left between them. Germline V gives CDR1 KGHSH, CDR2 LQKENI. This CDR3 comprises 16 residues.

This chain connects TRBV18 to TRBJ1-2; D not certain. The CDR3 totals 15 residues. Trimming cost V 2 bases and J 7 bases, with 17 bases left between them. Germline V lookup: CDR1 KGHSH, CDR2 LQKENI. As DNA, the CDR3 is TGTGCCAGCTCACCAAGGCGGGCGGATATAGGTGGCTACACCTTC. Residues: CASSPRRADIGGYTF.

The CDR3 loop reads CASSLGGSTGNTIYF. The CDR3 DNA sequence: TGTGCCAGCAGTTTAGGGGGTAGCACTGGAAACACCATATATTTT. The chain is built from TRBV2 and TRBJ1-3, with D perhaps TRBD1 (6 bases). V was cut by 5 bases and J by 2 bases, with 13 bases left in between. The CDR3 is made up of 15 amino acids. Germline V gives CDR1 SNHLY, CDR2 FYNNEI.

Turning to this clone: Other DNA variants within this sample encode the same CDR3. The DNA of the CDR3 is TGCAGTGCGCGACTATATGGCTACACCTTC. It encodes CSARLYGYTF. This chain links TRBV20-1 with TRBJ1-2; D is unresolved. This CDR3 has 10 amino acids. CDR1 is DFQATT, CDR2 SNEGSKA, per germline (reference sequence). V lost 6 bases to trimming and J lost 5 bases, with 7 bases between them.

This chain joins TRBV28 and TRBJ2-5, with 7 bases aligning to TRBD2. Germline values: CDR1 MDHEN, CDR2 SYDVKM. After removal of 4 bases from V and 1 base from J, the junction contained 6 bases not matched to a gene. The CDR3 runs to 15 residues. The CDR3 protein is CASSYASGSQETQYF. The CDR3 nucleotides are TGTGCCAGCAGTTATGCTAGCGGCAGCCAAGAGACCCAGTACTTC.

The DNA of the CDR3 is TGTGCCAGCAGTCCCCACCTGGACAGGTGCTTCTTC. Its translation is CASSPHLDRCFF. The genes are TRBV28 and TRBJ2-1; 7 nucleotides align to TRBD1. With V trimmed by 5 bases and J by 16 bases, 11 bases remained unmatched. The CDR3 sequence is 12 residues long. The germline V gene encodes CDR1 MDHEN and CDR2 SYDVKM.